The 29 T cell receptor beta chains in this list originate from one sample, sequenced in a study of T-cell reconstitution after alpha-beta-depleted transplantation in children. Unique molecular identifiers were incorporated during preparation of the TCRbeta library. TCRdb re-called the PCR reads with MiXCR, one entry per CDR3 protein. The table lists about 980,000 distinct CDR3 sequences, around 30% of them singletons. The source material was PBMCs, mostly from graft donor cells, sampled 360 days after TCRalphabeta/CD19-depleted stem cell transplant. Receptor source: a boy under three years old who had a stem cell transplant for SCID, so the T cells may come from the graft donor.

The CDR3 loop is CASSPPGEGTQYF. CDR3 nucleotide sequence: TGTGCCAGCAGCCCTCCGGGGGAGGGGACCCAGTACTTC. The chain has TRBV5-5 and TRBJ2-5; 7 bases align to TRBD2. The germline V gene encodes CDR1 SGHKS and CDR2 YYEKEE (reference sequence). CDR3 length: 13 residues. V was clipped by 4 bases and J by 7 bases; unmatched bases: 7.

The genes are TRBV5-1 and TRBJ2-5; a possible D gene is TRBD1 (7 bases). Germline-derived CDR1 and CDR2 are SGHRS and YFSETQ. The V gene lost 4 bases and the J gene lost 4 bases, with 14 bases spanning the gap. The CDR3 runs to 14 residues. CDR3 in DNA: TGCGCCAGCAGCCCGGACAGGAGGGGAGAGACCCAGTACTTC. Translating gives CASSPDRRGETQYF.

The rearrangement uses TRBV29-1 and TRBJ2-7; D ambiguous. CDR1 and CDR2 (germline): SQVTM, ANQGSEA. Trimming removed 7 bases from V and 5 bases from J, with 18 bases in between. The CDR3 consists of 13 residues. CDR3 coding DNA: TGCAGCGCCCAGAGAGAATCCCTAGACGAGCAGTACTTC. This gives the protein CSAQRESLDEQYF.

V and J are TRBV2 and TRBJ1-1; D remains unclear. Per the germline V gene, CDR1 is SNHLY and CDR2 is FYNNEI. V was trimmed by 0 bases and J by 1 base, leaving 9 bases between them. The CDR3 is 15 residues long. DNA of the CDR3: TGTGCCAGCAGTGAAGCCAAGGAGAGGAACACTGAAGCTTTCTTT. Translating it yields CASSEAKERNTEAFF.

In its sample, this clonotype was seen a few times. The gene calls are TRBV7-2 and TRBJ2-5; D is ambiguous. The CDR3 length is 16 residues. V lost 1 base and J lost 1, with 13 bases in between. Germline values: CDR1 SGHTA, CDR2 FQGNSA. The CDR3, as DNA: TGTGCCAGCAGCTTAGAACTTTGGACGATCCAAGAGACCCAGTACTTC. Translation gives CASSLELWTIQETQYF.

The chain links TRBV29-1 to TRBJ2-7; no firm D call. Germline CDR1 is SQVTM and CDR2 is ANQGSEA. The CDR3 sequence is 10 residues long. Trimming took off 3 bases at V and 7 bases at J, with 7 bases between the two ends. CDR3: CSVDRWEQYF. CDR3 coding DNA: TGCAGCGTTGACCGGTGGGAGCAGTACTTC.

V usage is TRBV28 and J usage is TRBJ2-5, with D maybe TRBD2 (5 bases). The CDR3 is made up of 13 amino acids. Germline lookup yields CDR1 MDHEN and CDR2 SYDVKM. Between the trimmed V and J ends, which lost 6 bases and 3 bases, there was a span of 11 bases. CDR3 DNA sequence: TGTGCCAGCAGCCGGGGAACGGAAGAGACCCAGTACTTC. Its translation is CASSRGTEETQYF.

This clonotype was seen a few times. The rearrangement joins TRBV6-5 to TRBJ1-1, with a weak D call TRBD1 (5 bases). The germline CDR1 and CDR2 sequences are MNHEY and SVGAGI. This CDR3 has 14 amino acids. V lost 2 bases and J lost 3, with 10 bases in between. The CDR3 nucleotides are TGTGCCAGCAGTTACGGGGGAATGGACACTGAAGCTTTCTTT. Its protein product is CASSYGGMDTEAFF.

The gene calls are TRBV5-8 and TRBJ2-7; perhaps TRBD1 as D (5 bases). The CDR3 extends over 15 amino acids. Germline V lookup: CDR1 SGHTS, CDR2 YDEGEE. V shed 2 bases and J shed 2 bases, with 14 bases lying between them. CDR3 loop: CASSLTLTGAYEQYF. In nucleotides, the CDR3 is TGTGCCAGCAGCTTAACGTTAACAGGAGCCTACGAGCAGTACTTC. The whole variable domain, filled in from reference TRBV5-8 and TRBJ2-7, reads EAGVTQSPTHLIKTRGQQATLRCSPISGHTSVYWYQQALGLGLQFLLWYDEGEERNRGNFPPRFSGRQFPNYSSELNVNALELEDSALYLCASSLTLTGAYEQYFGPGTRLTVT.

V gene TRBV10-3 combines with J gene TRBJ1-2; no clear D gene. The germline V and J ends were trimmed by 7 bases and 3 bases, with 15 bases remaining between them. The germline V gene encodes CDR1 ENHRY and CDR2 SYGVKD. There are 14 residues in the CDR3. The CDR3 nucleotides are TGTGCCATCAATAAGGGCGCTTTGGACTATGGCTACACCTTC. As protein: CAINKGALDYGYTF.

There are many counts of this clonotype. This rearrangement joins TRBV4-1 to TRBJ2-3; D possibly uses TRBD1 or TRBD2 (5 bases each). CDR3 length equals 16 residues. Trimming removed 3 bases at V and 2 bases at J, with 15 bases between. The V gene's germline CDR1 is MGHRA and CDR2 YSYEKL. CDR3 sequence: CASSHGWGRLTDTQYF. As DNA, the CDR3 is TGCGCCAGCAGCCACGGGTGGGGACGGCTCACAGATACGCAGTATTTT.

V gene TRBV12-3 or TRBV12-4 combines with J gene TRBJ1-5; 9 bases map to TRBD1. With 4 bases clipped from V and 8 bases from J, the junction kept 9 bases outside the gene matches. This CDR3 region has 15 residues. The CDR3 reads CASSSTGTGTKPQHF. CDR3 nucleotides: TGTGCCAGCAGTTCCACCGGGACAGGGACAAAGCCCCAGCATTTT.

There are many counts of this clonotype. A read error may produce the germline difference seen at one junction end. The chain combines TRBV5-1 with TRBJ2-5; 7 bases are a match to TRBD1. The CDR3 sequence is 14 residues long. The germline gives CDR1 SGHRS, CDR2 YFSETQ. The CDR3 sequence is CASSLVGQQETQYF. The CDR3 DNA reads as TGTGCCAGCAGCTTAGTGGGACAGCAAGAGACCCAGTACTTC.

The V and J genes are TRBV6-1 and TRBJ2-2, with 7 nucleotides matching TRBD2. This CDR3 region has 14 residues. Trimming took 7 bases from V and 5 from J; bases not matched to a gene: 7. Germline-derived CDR1 and CDR2 are MNHNS and SASEGT. CDR3 nucleotides: TGTGCCAGCACGGGCAGGGAGGGGACCGGGGAGCTGTTTTTT. Residues: CASTGREGTGELFF.

The chain uses TRBV11-2 and TRBJ2-5, with 9 bases aligning to TRBD2. The germline CDR1 and CDR2 sequences are SGHAT and FQNNGV. This CDR3 is 17 amino acids long. V gave up 1 base and J gave up 1 base; unmatched junction bases: 7. CDR3 nucleotides: TGTGCCAGCAGCTTAGGTACTAGCGGGCGACGCCAAGAGACCCAGTACTTC. Its protein product is CASSLGTSGRRQETQYF.

This clonotype has a handful of counts. The chain carries TRBV21-1 and TRBJ2-5; the table's D call TRBD2 went unverified against the DNA. TRBV21-1 is labeled a pseudogene. The CDR3 is made up of 18 amino acids. The CDR3 DNA follows: TGTGCCAGCAGCACCCGACTAGCTTGTAAAGGGTCTGTGGAGACCCAGTACTTC. Translated, it gives CASSTRLACKGSVETQYF.

This clonotype was counted only a few times. The chain combines TRBV20-1 with TRBJ2-1; 14 bases match TRBD2. V trimming: 7 bases; J trimming: 6 bases; junction bases outside the gene matches: 17. In germline, CDR1 is DFQATT, CDR2 SNEGSKA (reference sequence). This CDR3 contains 18 residues. The CDR3 bases are TGCAGTGGGAAGAGACTAGCGGGGGGGAGTAAACGGGTCAATGAGCAGTTCTTC. This encodes CSGKRLAGGSKRVNEQFF.

The V gene is TRBV6-5, the J gene TRBJ2-7; 7 bases map to TRBD1. J lost 3 bases, V lost 2 bases, and 4 bases had no gene match. Germline lookup yields CDR1 MNHEY and CDR2 SVGAGI. The CDR3 is 14 amino acids. CDR3 DNA: TGTGCCAGCAGTTACGGGACAGTTCTCTACGAGCAGTACTTC. Amino acid sequence: CASSYGTVLYEQYF.

This clonotype was detected only a few times. The gene calls are TRBV7-2 and TRBJ2-7; tentative D call: TRBD2 (6 bases). CDR1 and CDR2 from the germline V gene are SGHTA and FQGNSA. Trimming shortened V by 1 base and J by 2 bases, and 15 bases separated the two germline ends. This CDR3 region has 16 residues. CDR3 DNA sequence: TGTGCCAGCAGCTTAGTTAGCGGTCCAGGGCCCTACGAGCAGTACTTC. Protein sequence: CASSLVSGPGPYEQYF.

The V and J genes are TRBV11-1 and TRBJ1-1; TRBD1 agrees at 9 bases. Germline V gene data show CDR1 as SGHAT and CDR2 as FQDESV (reference sequence). The CDR3 has 14 residues. V gave up 4 bases and J gave up 4 bases; unmatched junction bases: 4. CDR3: CASSSQGAGTEAFF. The CDR3 DNA reads as TGTGCCAGCAGCTCACAGGGGGCAGGCACTGAAGCTTTCTTT.

J is TRBJ2-5 and V is TRBV4-3; 7 bases line up with TRBD2. The CDR3 loop spans 17 amino acids. Germline V gives CDR1 LGHNA, CDR2 YSLEER. After removal of 1 base from V and 5 bases from J, the junction contained 13 bases not matched to a gene. The DNA for the CDR3 is TGCGCCAGCAGCCAAGTAAAGCGGGGAGGCATTCCGGAGACCCAGTACTTC. Translated, it gives CASSQVKRGGIPETQYF.

The gene calls are TRBV4-1 and TRBJ2-5; TRBD1 matches 11 bases. This CDR3 has 16 amino acids. Germline V gene lookup returns CDR1 MGHRA and CDR2 YSYEKL. V lost 0 bases to trimming and J lost 4 bases; unmatched junction nucleotides: 4. The CDR3 DNA follows: TGCGCCAGCAGCCAAGATCCCGGGACAGGGGGAGAGACCCAGTACTTC. As protein: CASSQDPGTGGETQYF.

The chain recombines TRBV4-1 with TRBJ1-2; maybe TRBD1 (6 bases). The CDR3 has 16 residues. Looked up from germline, CDR1 is MGHRA and CDR2 is YSYEKL. Trimming took 4 bases from V and 1 from J, leaving 16 bases between them. The CDR3 reads CASSRRQAPFNYGYTF. The DNA for the CDR3 is TGCGCCAGCAGCCGCAGACAGGCCCCCTTTAACTATGGCTACACCTTC.

This clonotype has just a few counts. The V and J genes are TRBV2 and TRBJ2-1, with D possibly TRBD1 on 6 matching bases. Trimming took 7 bases from V and 9 from J, leaving 13 bases between them. The CDR3 runs to 12 residues. Germline-derived CDR1 and CDR2 are SNHLY and FYNNEI. The CDR3 nucleotides are TGTGCCAGCACCAGGGGTGATGGTGAGCAGTTCTTC. This sequence encodes CASTRGDGEQFF.

The chain is built from TRBV6-5 and TRBJ2-7; TRBD1 agrees at 8 bases. The germline gives CDR1 MNHEY, CDR2 SVGAGI. V lost 4 bases, J lost 5 bases, and 7 bases stayed unmatched. The CDR3 loop spans 14 amino acids. The DNA for the CDR3 is TGTGCCAGCAGTTTGGACAGGGTGATAGACGAGCAGTACTTC. Its protein is CASSLDRVIDEQYF.

The rearrangement links TRBV27 to TRBJ2-1, with unresolved D. This CDR3 has 17 amino acids. V shed 0 bases and J shed 5 bases, with 17 bases lying between them. CDR1 is MNHEY and CDR2 is SMNVEV in the germline V gene (reference sequence). CDR3 DNA sequence: TGTGCCAGCAGTTTATCGTCTGGGGATAAGGTGGACAATGAGCAGTTCTTC. Translated, it gives CASSLSSGDKVDNEQFF.

The rearrangement links TRBV12-3 or TRBV12-4 to TRBJ2-7, with D unresolved. This CDR3 is built from 12 residues. Trimming left V 6 bases short and J 4 bases short, with 10 bases between. The DNA for the CDR3 is TGTGCCAGCAGCTTCGTCCTATACGAGCAGTACTTC. Protein: CASSFVLYEQYF.

V usage is TRBV12-3 or TRBV12-4 and J usage is TRBJ2-5; 8 bases align to TRBD2. V lost 5 bases, J lost 6 bases, and 14 bases stayed unmatched. The CDR3 length is 16 residues. The CDR3 DNA sequence: TGTGCCAGCAGTCCTTCGGGACTAGGGGCGAAAAAGACCCAGTACTTC. Protein: CASSPSGLGAKKTQYF.

This clonotype came up a few times. The rearrangement uses TRBV11-2 and TRBJ1-1; D remains ambiguous. This CDR3 is 17 amino acids long. Germline loops: CDR1 SGHAT, CDR2 FQNNGV. V was shortened by 5 bases and J by 1 base, with 20 bases between the two germline ends. The CDR3 here is CASSRLSWEGKNTEAFF. For the CDR3, the DNA is TGTGCCAGCAGCCGCCTATCCTGGGAGGGTAAGAACACTGAAGCTTTCTTT.